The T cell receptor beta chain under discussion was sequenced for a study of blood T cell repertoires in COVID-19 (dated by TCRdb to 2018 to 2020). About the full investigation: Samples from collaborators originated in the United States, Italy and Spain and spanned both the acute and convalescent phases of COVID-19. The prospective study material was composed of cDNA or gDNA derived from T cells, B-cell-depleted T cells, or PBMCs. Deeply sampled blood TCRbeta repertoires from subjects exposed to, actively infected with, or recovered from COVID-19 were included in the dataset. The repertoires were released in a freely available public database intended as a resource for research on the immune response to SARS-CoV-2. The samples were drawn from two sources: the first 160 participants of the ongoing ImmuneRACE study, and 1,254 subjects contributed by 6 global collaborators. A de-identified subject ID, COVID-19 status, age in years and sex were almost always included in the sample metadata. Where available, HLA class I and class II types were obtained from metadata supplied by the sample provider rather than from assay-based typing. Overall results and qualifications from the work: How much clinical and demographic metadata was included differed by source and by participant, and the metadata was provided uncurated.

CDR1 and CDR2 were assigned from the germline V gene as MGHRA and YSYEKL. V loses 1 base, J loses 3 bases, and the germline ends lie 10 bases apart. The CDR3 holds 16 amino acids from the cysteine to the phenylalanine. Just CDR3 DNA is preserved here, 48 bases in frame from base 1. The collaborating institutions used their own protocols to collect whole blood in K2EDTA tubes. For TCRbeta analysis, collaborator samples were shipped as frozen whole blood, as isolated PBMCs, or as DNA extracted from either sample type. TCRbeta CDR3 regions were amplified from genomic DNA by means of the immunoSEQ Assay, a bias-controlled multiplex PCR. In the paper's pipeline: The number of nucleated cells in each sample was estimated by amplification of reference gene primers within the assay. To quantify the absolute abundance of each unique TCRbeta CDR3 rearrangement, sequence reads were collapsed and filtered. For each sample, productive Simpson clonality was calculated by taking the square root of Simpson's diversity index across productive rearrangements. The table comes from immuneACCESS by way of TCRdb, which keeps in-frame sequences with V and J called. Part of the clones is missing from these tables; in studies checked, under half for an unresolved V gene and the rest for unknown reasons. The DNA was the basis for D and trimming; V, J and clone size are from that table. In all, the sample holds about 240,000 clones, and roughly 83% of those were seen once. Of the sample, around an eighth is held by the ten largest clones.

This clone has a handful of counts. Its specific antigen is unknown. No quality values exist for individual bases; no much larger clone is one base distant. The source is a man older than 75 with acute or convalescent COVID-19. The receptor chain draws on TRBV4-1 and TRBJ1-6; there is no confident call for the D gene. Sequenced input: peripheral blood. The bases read TGCGCCAGCAGCCAAGTGAGAGGGAACTATAATTCACCCCTCCACTTT. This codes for CASSQVRGNYNSPLHF.